The 4 T cell receptor beta chains below were found in one sample sequenced in a study of T-cell memory formation after mild COVID-19. TCRdb reprocessed the 5' RACE reads with MiXCR, giving one entry per CDR3 protein. The top ten clones hold roughly 21% of a sample with about 390,000 distinct CDR3 sequences, 15% to 20% of them seen once. The sequenced material came from PBMCs or a T cell subset sorted from them (not recorded which). The receptors shown here come from a man younger than 35 who had mild COVID-19 (a few samples of this study predate the infection). Cell type and time point are not known.

The CDR3 region is CASSQNLAGSTDTQYF. In DNA, the CDR3 is TGCGCCAGCAGCCAAAACCTAGCGGGTAGCACAGATACGCAGTATTTT. The chain is built from TRBV4-3 and TRBJ2-3, with 8 positions matching TRBD2. CDR3 length equals 16 residues. V dropped 2 bases and J dropped 0; count of bases not matched to a gene: 4. Germline loops: CDR1 LGHNA, CDR2 YSLEER.

This clonotype was detected only a few times. This chain links TRBV4-1 with TRBJ2-2; the match to TRBD2 covers 8 bases. With V trimmed by 0 bases and J by 3 bases, 6 bases remained unmatched. CDR1 and CDR2 (germline): MGHRA, YSYEKL. The CDR3 is made up of 17 amino acids. The chain's CDR3 is CASSQDTSGGHTGELFF. CDR3 DNA sequence: TGCGCCAGCAGCCAAGATACAAGCGGGGGACACACCGGGGAGCTGTTTTTT.

The chain links TRBV5-5 to TRBJ2-1, with 8 bases lining up with TRBD2. Germline V gene data show CDR1 as SGHKS and CDR2 as YYEKEE (reference sequence). With 2 bases clipped from V and 8 bases from J, the junction kept 9 bases outside the gene matches. The CDR3 spans 15 residues. The CDR3 is CASSFLAGYPDEQFF. The CDR3 nucleotides are TGTGCCAGCAGCTTCTTAGCGGGATACCCCGATGAGCAGTTCTTC.

Only a few counts were recorded for this clonotype. The V and J genes are TRBV4-3 and TRBJ2-1, with TRBD2 identical over 9 bases. Germline V gives CDR1 LGHNA, CDR2 YSLEER. The CDR3 totals 16 residues. The trim removed 0 bases at V and 7 bases at J, leaving 7 bases unmatched. The CDR3 coding sequence is TGCGCCAGCAGCCAAGAGCGGCTAGCGGGGAGAAATGAGCAGTTCTTC. The encoded protein is CASSQERLAGRNEQFF.